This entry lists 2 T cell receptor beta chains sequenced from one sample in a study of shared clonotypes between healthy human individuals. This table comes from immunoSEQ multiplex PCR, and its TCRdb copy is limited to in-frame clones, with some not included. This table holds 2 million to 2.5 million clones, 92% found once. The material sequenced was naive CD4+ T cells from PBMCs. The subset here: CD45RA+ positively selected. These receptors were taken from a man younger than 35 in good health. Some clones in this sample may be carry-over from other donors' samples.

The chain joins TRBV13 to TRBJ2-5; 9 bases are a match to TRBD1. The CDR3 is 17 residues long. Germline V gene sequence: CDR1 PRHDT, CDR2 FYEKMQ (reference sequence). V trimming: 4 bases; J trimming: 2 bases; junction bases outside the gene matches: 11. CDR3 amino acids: CASSSHPDRGLQETQYF. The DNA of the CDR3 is TGTGCCAGCAGCTCTCACCCAGACAGGGGGTTACAAGAGACCCAGTACTTC. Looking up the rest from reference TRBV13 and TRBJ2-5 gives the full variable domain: AAGVIQSPRHLIKEKRETATLKCYPIPRHDTVYWYQQGPGQDPQFLISFYEKMQSDKGSIPDRFSAQQFSDYHSELNMSSLELGDSALYFCASSSHPDRGLQETQYFGPGTRLLVL.

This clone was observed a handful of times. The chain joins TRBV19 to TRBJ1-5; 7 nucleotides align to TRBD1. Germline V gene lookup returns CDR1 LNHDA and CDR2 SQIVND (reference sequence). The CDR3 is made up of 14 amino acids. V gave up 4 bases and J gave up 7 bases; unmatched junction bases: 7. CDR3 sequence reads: CASSTRQGTQPQHF. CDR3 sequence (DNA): TGTGCCAGTAGTACCCGACAGGGAACCCAGCCCCAGCATTTT.